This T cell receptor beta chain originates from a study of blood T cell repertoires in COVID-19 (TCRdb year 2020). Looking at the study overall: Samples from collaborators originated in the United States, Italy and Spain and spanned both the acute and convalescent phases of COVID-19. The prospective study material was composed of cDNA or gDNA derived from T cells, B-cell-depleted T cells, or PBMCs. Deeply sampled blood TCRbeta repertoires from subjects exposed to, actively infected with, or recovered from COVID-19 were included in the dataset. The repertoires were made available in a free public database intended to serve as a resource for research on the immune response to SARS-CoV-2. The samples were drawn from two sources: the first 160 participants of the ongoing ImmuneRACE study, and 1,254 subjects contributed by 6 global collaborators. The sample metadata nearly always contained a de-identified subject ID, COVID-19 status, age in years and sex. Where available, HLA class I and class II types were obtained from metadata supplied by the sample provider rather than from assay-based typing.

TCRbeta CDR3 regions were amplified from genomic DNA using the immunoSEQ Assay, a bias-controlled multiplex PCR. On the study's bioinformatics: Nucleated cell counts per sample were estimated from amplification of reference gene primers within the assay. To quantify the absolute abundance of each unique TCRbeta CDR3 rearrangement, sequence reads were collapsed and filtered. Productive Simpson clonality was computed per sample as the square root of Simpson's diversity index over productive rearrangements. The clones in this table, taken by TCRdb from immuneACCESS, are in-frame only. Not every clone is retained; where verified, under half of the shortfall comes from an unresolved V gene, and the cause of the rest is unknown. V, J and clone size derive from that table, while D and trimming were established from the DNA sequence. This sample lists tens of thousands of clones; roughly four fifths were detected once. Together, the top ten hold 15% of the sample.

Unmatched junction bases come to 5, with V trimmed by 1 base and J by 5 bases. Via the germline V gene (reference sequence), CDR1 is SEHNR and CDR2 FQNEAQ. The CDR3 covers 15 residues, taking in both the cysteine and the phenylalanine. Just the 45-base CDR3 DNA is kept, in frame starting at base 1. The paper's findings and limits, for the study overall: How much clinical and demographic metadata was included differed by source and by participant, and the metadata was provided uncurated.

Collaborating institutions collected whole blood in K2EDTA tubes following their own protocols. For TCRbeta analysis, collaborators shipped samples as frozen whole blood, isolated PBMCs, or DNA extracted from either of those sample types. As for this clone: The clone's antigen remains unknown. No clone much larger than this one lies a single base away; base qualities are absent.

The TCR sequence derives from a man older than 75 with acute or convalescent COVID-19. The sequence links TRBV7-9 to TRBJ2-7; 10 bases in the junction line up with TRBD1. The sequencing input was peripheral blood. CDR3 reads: CASSLGTGGSNEQYF. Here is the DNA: TGTGCCAGCAGCTTAGGGACAGGGGGTTCCAACGAGCAGTACTTC.